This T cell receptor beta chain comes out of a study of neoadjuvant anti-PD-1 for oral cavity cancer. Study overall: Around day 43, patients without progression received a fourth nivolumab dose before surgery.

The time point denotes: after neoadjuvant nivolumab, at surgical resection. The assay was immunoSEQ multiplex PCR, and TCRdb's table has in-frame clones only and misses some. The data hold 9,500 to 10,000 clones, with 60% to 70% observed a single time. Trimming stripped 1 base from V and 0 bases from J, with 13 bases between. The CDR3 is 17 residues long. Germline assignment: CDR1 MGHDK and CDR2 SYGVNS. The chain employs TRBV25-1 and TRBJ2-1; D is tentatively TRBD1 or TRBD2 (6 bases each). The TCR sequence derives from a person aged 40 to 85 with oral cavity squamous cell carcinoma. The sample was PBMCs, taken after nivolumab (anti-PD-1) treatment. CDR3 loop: CASSESGAKSSYNEQFF. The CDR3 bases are TGTGCCAGCAGTGAATCGGGGGCGAAGAGCTCCTACAATGAGCAGTTCTTC. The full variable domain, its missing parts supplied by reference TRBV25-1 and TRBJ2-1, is EADIYQTPRYLVIGTGKKITLECSQTMGHDKMYWYQQDPGMELHLIHYSYGVNSTEKGDLSSESTVSRIRTEHFPLTLESARPSHTSQYLCASSESGAKSSYNEQFFGPGTRLTVL.